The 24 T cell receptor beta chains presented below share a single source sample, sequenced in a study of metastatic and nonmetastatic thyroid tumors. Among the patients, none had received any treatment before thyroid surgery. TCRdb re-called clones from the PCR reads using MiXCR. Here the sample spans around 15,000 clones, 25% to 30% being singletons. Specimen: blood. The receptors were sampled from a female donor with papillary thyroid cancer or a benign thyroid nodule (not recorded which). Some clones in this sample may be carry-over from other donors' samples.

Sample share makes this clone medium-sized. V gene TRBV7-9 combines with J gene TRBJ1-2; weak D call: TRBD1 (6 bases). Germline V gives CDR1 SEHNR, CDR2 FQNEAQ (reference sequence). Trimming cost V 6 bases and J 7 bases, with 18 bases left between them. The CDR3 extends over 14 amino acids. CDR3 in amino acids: CASRGGALQGGYTF. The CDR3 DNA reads TGTGCCAGCAGAGGCGGGGCTCTACAGGGTGGCTACACCTTC.

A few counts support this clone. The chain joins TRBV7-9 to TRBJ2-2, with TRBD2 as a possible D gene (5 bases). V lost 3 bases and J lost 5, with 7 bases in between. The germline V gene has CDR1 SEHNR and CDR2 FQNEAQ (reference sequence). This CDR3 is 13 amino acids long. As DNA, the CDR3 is TGTGCCAGCAGCTTCGGACTTACCGGGGAGCTGTTTTTT. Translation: CASSFGLTGELFF.

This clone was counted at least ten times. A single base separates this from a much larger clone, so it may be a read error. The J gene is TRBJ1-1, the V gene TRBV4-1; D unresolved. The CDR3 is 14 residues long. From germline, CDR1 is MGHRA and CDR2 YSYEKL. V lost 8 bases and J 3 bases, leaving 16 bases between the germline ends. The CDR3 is CASGPPNLDTEAFF. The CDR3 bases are TGCGCCAGCGGCCCCCCTAATTTAGACACTGAAGCTTTCTTT.

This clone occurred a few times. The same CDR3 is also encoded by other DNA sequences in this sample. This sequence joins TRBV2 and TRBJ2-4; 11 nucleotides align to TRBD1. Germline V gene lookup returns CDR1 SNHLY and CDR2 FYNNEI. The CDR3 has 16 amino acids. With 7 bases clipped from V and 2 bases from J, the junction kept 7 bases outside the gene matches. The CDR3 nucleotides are TGTGCCAGCACTGTAGGACAGGGGGCGTCCAAAAACATTCAGTACTTC. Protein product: CASTVGQGASKNIQYF.

In DNA form, the CDR3 reads TGTGCCAGCAGTTTAGGGGAGGAAGCTTTCTTT. Protein sequence: CASSLGEEAFF. V gene TRBV12-3 or TRBV12-4 combines with J gene TRBJ1-1; no reliable D call. Trimming pared 1 base from V and 8 bases from J, leaving 5 bases between. The CDR3 totals 11 residues.

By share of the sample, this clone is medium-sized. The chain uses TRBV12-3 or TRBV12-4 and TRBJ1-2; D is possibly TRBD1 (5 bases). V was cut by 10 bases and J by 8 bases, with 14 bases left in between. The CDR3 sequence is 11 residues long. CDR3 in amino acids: CATAGLRGYTF. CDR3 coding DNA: TGTGCCACAGCAGGGCTTCGAGGCTACACCTTC.

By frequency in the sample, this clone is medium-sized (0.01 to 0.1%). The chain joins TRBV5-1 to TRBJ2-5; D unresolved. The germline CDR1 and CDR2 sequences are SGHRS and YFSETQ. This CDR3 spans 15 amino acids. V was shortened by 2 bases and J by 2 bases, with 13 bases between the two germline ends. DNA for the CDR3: TGCGCCAGCAGCTTCACCCCATACGGTCAAGAGACCCAGTACTTC. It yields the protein CASSFTPYGQETQYF.

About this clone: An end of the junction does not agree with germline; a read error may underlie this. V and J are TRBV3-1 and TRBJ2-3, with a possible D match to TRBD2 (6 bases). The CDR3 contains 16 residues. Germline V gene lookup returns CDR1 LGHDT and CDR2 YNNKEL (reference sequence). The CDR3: CASSHRSGTVTYTQYF. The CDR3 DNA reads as TGTGCCAGCAGCCACCGAAGTGGGACTGTCACATATACGCAGTATTTT.

The CDR3 region is CASSQGIYGYTF. DNA of the CDR3: TGTGCCAGCAGCCAGGGCATCTATGGCTACACCTTC. The chain links TRBV7-9 to TRBJ1-2; maybe TRBD1 (5 bases). V was clipped by 5 bases and J by 4 bases, with 8 bases between them. The CDR3 is 12 amino acids. The V gene's germline CDR1 is SEHNR and CDR2 FQNEAQ (reference sequence).

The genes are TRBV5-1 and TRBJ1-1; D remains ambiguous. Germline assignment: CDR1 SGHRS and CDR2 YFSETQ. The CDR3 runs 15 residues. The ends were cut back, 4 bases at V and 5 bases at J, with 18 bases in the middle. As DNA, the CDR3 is TGCGCCAGCAGCACGCGAGGGCTAGAGGAGACTGAAGCTTTCTTT. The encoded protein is CASSTRGLEETEAFF.

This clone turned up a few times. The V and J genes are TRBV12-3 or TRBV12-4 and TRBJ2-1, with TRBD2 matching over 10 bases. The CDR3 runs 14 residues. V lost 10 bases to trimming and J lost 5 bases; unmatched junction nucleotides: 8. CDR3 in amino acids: CATVAGGWDNEQFF. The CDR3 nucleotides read TGTGCCACCGTAGCGGGAGGTTGGGACAATGAGCAGTTCTTC.

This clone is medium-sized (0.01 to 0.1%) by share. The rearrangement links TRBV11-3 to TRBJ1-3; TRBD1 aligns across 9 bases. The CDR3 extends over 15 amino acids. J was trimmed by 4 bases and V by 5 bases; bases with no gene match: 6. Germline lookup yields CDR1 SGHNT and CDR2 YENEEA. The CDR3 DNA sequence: TGTGCCAGCAGCCCAGGACAGGGGCAAGGAAACACCATATATTTT. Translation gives CASSPGQGQGNTIYF.

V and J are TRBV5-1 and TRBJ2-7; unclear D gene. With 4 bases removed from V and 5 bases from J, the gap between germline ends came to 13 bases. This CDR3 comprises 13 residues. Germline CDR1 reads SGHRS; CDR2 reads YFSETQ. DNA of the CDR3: TGCGCCAGCAGCGGGAATTGCCCCAACGAGCAGTACTTC. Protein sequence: CASSGNCPNEQYF.

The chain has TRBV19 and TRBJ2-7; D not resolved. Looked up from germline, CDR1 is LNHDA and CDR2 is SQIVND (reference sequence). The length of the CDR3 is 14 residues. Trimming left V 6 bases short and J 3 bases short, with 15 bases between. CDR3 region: CASRMNQRSYEQYF. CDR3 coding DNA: TGTGCCAGTAGAATGAACCAGAGAAGCTACGAGCAGTACTTC.

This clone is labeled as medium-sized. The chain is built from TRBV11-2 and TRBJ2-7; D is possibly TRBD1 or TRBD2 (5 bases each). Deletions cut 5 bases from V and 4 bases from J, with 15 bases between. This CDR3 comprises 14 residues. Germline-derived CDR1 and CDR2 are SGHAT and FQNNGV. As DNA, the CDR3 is TGTGCCAGCAGCCCGGGACCGACACTTTACGAGCAGTACTTC. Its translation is CASSPGPTLYEQYF.

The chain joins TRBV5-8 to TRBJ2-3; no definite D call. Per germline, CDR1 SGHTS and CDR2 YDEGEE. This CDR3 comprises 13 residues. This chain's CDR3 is CADGRAHTDTQYF. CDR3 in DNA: TGTGCAGACGGTAGGGCCCACACAGATACGCAGTATTTT.

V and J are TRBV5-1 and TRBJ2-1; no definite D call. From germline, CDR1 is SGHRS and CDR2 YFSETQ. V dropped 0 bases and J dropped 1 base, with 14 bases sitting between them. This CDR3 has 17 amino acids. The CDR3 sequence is CASSLASLGKSYNEQFF. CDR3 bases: TGCGCCAGCAGCTTGGCCTCGCTGGGGAAATCCTACAATGAGCAGTTCTTC.

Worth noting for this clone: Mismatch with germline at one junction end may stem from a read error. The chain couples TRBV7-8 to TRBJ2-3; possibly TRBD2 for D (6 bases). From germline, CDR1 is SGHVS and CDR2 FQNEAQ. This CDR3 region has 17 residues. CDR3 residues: CASSQERVGRVKDSQYF. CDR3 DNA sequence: TGTGCCAGCAGCCAGGAGCGGGTGGGGCGAGTGAAAGATTCGCAGTATTTT.

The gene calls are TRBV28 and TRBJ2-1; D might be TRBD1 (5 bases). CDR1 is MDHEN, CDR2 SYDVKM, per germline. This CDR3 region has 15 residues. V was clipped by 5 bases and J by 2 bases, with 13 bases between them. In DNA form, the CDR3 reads TGTGCCAGCAGTCCTGGAACAGGCCCCTACAATGAGCAGTTCTTC. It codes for CASSPGTGPYNEQFF.

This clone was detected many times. As DNA, the CDR3 is TGTGCCAGCAGCCTGGCTAGCGGGAGGACAGATACGCAGTATTTT. Translated, it gives CASSLASGRTDTQYF. The chain links TRBV5-4 to TRBJ2-3, with 11 bases matching TRBD2. The trim removed 4 bases at V and 3 bases at J, leaving 4 bases unmatched. The CDR3 covers 15 residues. Germline loops: CDR1 SGHNT, CDR2 YYREEE (reference sequence).

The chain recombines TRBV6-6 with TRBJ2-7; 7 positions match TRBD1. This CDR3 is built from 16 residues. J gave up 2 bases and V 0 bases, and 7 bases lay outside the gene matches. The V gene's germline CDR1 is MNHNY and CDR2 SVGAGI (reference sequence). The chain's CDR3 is CASSYSPTDRAYEQYF. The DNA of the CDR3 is TGTGCCAGCAGTTACTCTCCTACAGACAGGGCCTACGAGCAGTACTTC.

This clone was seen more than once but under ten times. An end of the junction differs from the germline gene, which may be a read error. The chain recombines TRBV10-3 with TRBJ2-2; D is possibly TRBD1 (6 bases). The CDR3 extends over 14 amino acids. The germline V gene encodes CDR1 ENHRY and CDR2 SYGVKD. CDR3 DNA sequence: TGTGCCATCAGTGGGACAGTGAACGCCGGGGAGCTGTTTTTT. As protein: CAISGTVNAGELFF.

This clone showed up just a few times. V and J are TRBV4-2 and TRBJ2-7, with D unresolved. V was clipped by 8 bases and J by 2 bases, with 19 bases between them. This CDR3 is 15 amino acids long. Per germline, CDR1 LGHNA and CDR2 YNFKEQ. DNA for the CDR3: TGTGCCAGCCGCGACCTGGGCCTTGGTGCCTACGAGCAGTACTTC. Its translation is CASRDLGLGAYEQYF.

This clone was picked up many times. This chain's CDR3 is CASSEGGMNTEAFF. CDR3 in DNA: TGTGCCAGCAGCGAAGGGGGGATGAACACTGAAGCTTTCTTT. J is TRBJ1-1 and V is TRBV5-4; D possibly corresponds to TRBD1 (6 bases). Trimming cost V 4 bases and J 0 bases, with 10 bases left between them. The CDR3 is made up of 14 amino acids. Germline V gene lookup returns CDR1 SGHNT and CDR2 YYREEE (reference sequence).